Each of the 23 T cell receptor beta chains below was sequenced from the same sample in a study of identical twins. TCRdb reanalysed the 5' RACE reads using MiXCR and keeps one entry per CDR3 protein. The table records 1,800,000 or so distinct CDR3 sequences, around a third of them present only once. The sequenced sample was cord blood. The source is a newborn girl in good health.

The gene calls are TRBV12-3 or TRBV12-4 and TRBJ1-4; D is perhaps TRBD1 (5 bases). The CDR3 is 14 amino acids. Trimming took 6 bases from V and 5 from J, leaving 13 bases between them. CDR3 DNA: TGTGCCAGCAGGGGGAGGGGACCGAATGAAAAACTGTTTTTT. Amino acid sequence: CASRGRGPNEKLFF.

This clonotype has more than one count but fewer than ten. This rearrangement joins TRBV10-3 to TRBJ2-7; D is tentatively TRBD1 or TRBD2 (5 bases each). Germline assignment: CDR1 ENHRY and CDR2 SYGVKD. V was shortened by 6 bases and J by 2 bases, with 11 bases between the two germline ends. The CDR3 is 13 residues long. The CDR3 DNA sequence: TGTGCCATCAGCAAGGGACGTGCCTACGAGCAGTACTTC. This translates into CAISKGRAYEQYF.

Of note for this clonotype: It may be a read error: a sequence one base away is much more abundant. The V call is TRBV5-1, the J call TRBJ2-1; possible D gene TRBD2, 5 bases. Germline CDR1 SGHRS, CDR2 YFSETQ. The CDR3 is 11 amino acids. The CDR3 sequence is CASGFSGKQFF. The CDR3 bases are TGCGCCAGCGGCTTTTCGGGGAAGCAGTTCTTC.

This clonotype was picked up many times. The chain employs TRBV28 and TRBJ2-1, with unresolved D. The V end lost 3 bases, the J end lost 3 bases, and 12 bases lay between the germline ends. From germline, CDR1 is MDHEN and CDR2 SYDVKM. This CDR3 contains 15 residues. CDR3 protein: CASSFARKGYNEQFF. The CDR3 DNA follows: TGTGCCAGCAGTTTCGCTAGGAAGGGCTACAATGAGCAGTTCTTC.

This clonotype has just a few counts. The chain employs TRBV4-1 and TRBJ2-5; D is uncertain. The CDR3 extends over 14 amino acids. The germline V gene encodes CDR1 MGHRA and CDR2 YSYEKL. Trimming pared 1 base from V and 5 bases from J, leaving 11 bases between. The CDR3, as DNA: TGCGCCAGCAGCCAAGTAATAGCCTGGGAGACCCAGTACTTC. This encodes CASSQVIAWETQYF.

The V call is TRBV28, the J call TRBJ1-6; D not certain. From germline, CDR1 is MDHEN and CDR2 SYDVKM. CDR3 size: 18 residues. Trimming left V 3 bases short and J 0 bases short, with 15 bases between. CDR3 nucleotides: TGTGCCAGCAGTTTCCCCCCGCGACGGAGCTCCTATAATTCACCCCTCCACTTT. Its translation: CASSFPPRRSSYNSPLHF.

This clonotype was observed once. V and J are TRBV5-1 and TRBJ1-2; D possibly corresponds to TRBD1 (6 bases). V shed 5 bases and J shed 4 bases, with 18 bases lying between them. From germline, CDR1 is SGHRS and CDR2 YFSETQ. The CDR3 has 15 amino acids. The CDR3, as DNA: TGCGCCAGCAGGCATAACAGGGTCTCGGGCTATGGCTACACCTTC. Translation gives CASRHNRVSGYGYTF.

This clonotype appeared a few times. This chain uses TRBV18 with TRBJ1-2; D possibly corresponds to TRBD1 (5 bases). Germline-derived CDR1 and CDR2 are KGHSH and LQKENI. The CDR3 has 18 amino acids. V was trimmed by 2 bases and J by 5 bases, leaving 24 bases between them. CDR3 DNA sequence: TGTGCCAGCTCACCATCCCTCGGCGGGGGTGAAACACCTTATGGCTACACCTTC. It is translated as CASSPSLGGGETPYGYTF.

This chain links TRBV6-6 with TRBJ1-5, with 8 nucleotides matching TRBD1. V shed 6 bases and J 0 bases; nucleotides not matched to a gene: 10. The germline V gene has CDR1 MNHNY and CDR2 SVGAGI (reference sequence). The CDR3 loop spans 17 amino acids. In DNA, the CDR3 is TGTGCCAGCAGCCAACCCCGGGACAGGTATAGCAATCAGCCCCAGCATTTT. Its translation is CASSQPRDRYSNQPQHF.

The genes are TRBV9 and TRBJ2-5, with D unclear. The V gene's germline CDR1 is SGDLS and CDR2 YYNGEE. Trimming left V 0 bases short and J 2 bases short, with 11 bases between. CDR3 length: 15 residues. The CDR3 is CASSVDVGNQETQYF. The DNA of the CDR3 is TGTGCCAGCAGCGTAGATGTTGGAAATCAAGAGACCCAGTACTTC.

The chain joins TRBV29-1 to TRBJ1-2; 9 nucleotides line up with TRBD1. The germline V gene has CDR1 SQVTM and CDR2 ANQGSEA. V shed 4 bases, J shed 6 bases, and the junction held 6 bases outside the gene matches. This CDR3 region has 13 residues. CDR3 coding DNA: TGCAGCGTTGCAACAGGGGGCGGGGATGGCTACACCTTC. Amino acid sequence: CSVATGGGDGYTF.

The genes are TRBV5-1 and TRBJ2-2; D not resolved. Germline CDR1 and CDR2: SGHRS and YFSETQ. This CDR3 is built from 15 residues. Trimming removed 5 bases at V and 4 bases at J, with 15 bases between. The CDR3 region has the DNA TGCGCCAGCAGTGACGGGTTGGTACGCACCGGGGAGCTGTTTTTT. This translates into CASSDGLVRTGELFF.

The chain has TRBV2 and TRBJ2-5; 9 nucleotides match TRBD2. With 7 bases clipped from V and 4 bases from J, the junction kept 7 bases outside the gene matches. The length of the CDR3 is 14 residues. The germline gives CDR1 SNHLY, CDR2 FYNNEI. The CDR3 DNA sequence: TGTGCCAGCAACAACCTAGCGGGATCAGAGACCCAGTACTTC. Its translation is CASNNLAGSETQYF.

This clonotype was detected many times. The rearrangement links TRBV20-1 to TRBJ2-1; maybe TRBD2 (6 bases). From germline, CDR1 is DFQATT and CDR2 SNEGSKA (reference sequence). This CDR3 region has 14 residues. Trimming took 7 bases from V and 2 from J, leaving 15 bases between them. In DNA form, the CDR3 reads TGCAGTGTCAGACTCGGGGGTCCCTACAATGAGCAGTTCTTC. This codes for CSVRLGGPYNEQFF.

The genes are TRBV12-5 and TRBJ2-5, with 8 bases identical to TRBD1. The ends lost 0 bases at V and 4 bases at J; junction bases unmatched: 4. The CDR3 sequence is 15 residues long. Germline V gene lookup returns CDR1 LGHNT and CDR2 FRNRAP. CDR3 sequence reads: CASGLVRQGAETQYF. DNA for the CDR3: TGTGCTAGTGGTTTGGTACGTCAGGGGGCAGAGACCCAGTACTTC.

This clonotype was seen more than once but under ten times. The V and J genes are TRBV2 and TRBJ2-4; TRBD2 matches at 7 bases. The DNA end is more similar to TRBJ2-5, so the J call may be wrong. The CDR3 is made up of 14 amino acids. Germline V gene lookup returns CDR1 SNHLY and CDR2 FYNNEI. The CDR3 region has the DNA TGTGCCAGCACTTTAGGGACTACAAAAGAGACCCAGTACTTC. The encoded protein is CASTLGTTKETQYF.

This clonotype was seen more than once but under ten times. The V and J genes are TRBV9 and TRBJ2-3; the D gene is possibly TRBD2 (5 bases). Germline assignment: CDR1 SGDLS and CDR2 YYNGEE. This CDR3 comprises 15 residues. V lost 3 bases to trimming and J lost 2 bases, with 13 bases between them. CDR3 nucleotides: TGTGCCAGCAGCGCGAGCGGATACAACACAGATACGCAGTATTTT. It encodes CASSASGYNTDTQYF.

CDR3 in DNA: TGTGCCATCAGTGAGTCGTACGGTCAAGAGACCCAGTACTTC. Translated: CAISESYGQETQYF. The chain uses TRBV10-3 and TRBJ2-5, with D unclear. Between the trimmed V and J ends, which lost 0 bases and 2 bases, there was a span of 7 bases. This CDR3 comprises 14 residues. Germline loops: CDR1 ENHRY, CDR2 SYGVKD.

This sequence joins TRBV7-2 and TRBJ2-5; D not certain. Trimming stripped 5 bases from V and 3 bases from J, with 13 bases between. This CDR3 region has 14 residues. Germline assignment: CDR1 SGHTA and CDR2 FQGNSA. The chain's CDR3 is CASSLRVLEETQYF. The CDR3 nucleotides are TGTGCCAGCAGCCTCCGGGTTCTAGAAGAGACCCAGTACTTC. Together with reference TRBV7-2 and TRBJ2-5, the CDR3 gives the full variable domain: GAGVSQSPSNKVTEKGKDVELRCDPISGHTALYWYRQSLGQGLEFLIYFQGNSAPDKSGLPSDRFSAERTGGSVSTLTIQRTQQEDSAVYLCASSLRVLEETQYFGPGTRLLVL.

This clonotype appeared a few times. The CDR3 reads CASNTGQGAWEQYF. The CDR3 DNA reads TGTGCCAGTAACACGGGACAGGGGGCATGGGAGCAGTACTTC. The chain uses TRBV6-1 and TRBJ2-7; 12 bases map to TRBD1. The CDR3 consists of 14 residues. The V and J ends lost 9 bases and 7 bases, in that order; junction bases with no gene match: 10. Germline lookup yields CDR1 MNHNS and CDR2 SASEGT.

A few counts support this clonotype. The chain combines TRBV12-5 with TRBJ1-2, with D perhaps matching TRBD1 (5 bases). Trimming left V 3 bases short and J 3 bases short, with 8 bases between. The germline CDR1 and CDR2 sequences are LGHNT and FRNRAP. This CDR3 comprises 13 residues. The CDR3 loop reads CASGLGVYYGYTF. The CDR3 DNA reads as TGTGCTAGTGGTTTAGGGGTCTACTATGGCTACACCTTC.

The chain combines TRBV12-3 or TRBV12-4 with TRBJ2-3, with 7 positions matching TRBD1. The CDR3 totals 15 residues. The junction had 7 bases not matched to a gene; V was cut back by 0 bases and J by 7 bases. The CDR3 reads CASSLASRGQHTQYF. The DNA of the CDR3 is TGTGCCAGCAGTTTAGCTTCCCGGGGACAGCATACGCAGTATTTT.

This clonotype was counted once. A much larger clone differs by one base, so this may be a read error. The CDR3 nucleotides are TGTGCCAACAGCCAAGAGGGACAGTTAAAAAACATTCAGTACTTC. It is translated as CANSQEGQLKNIQYF. The chain combines TRBV3-1 with TRBJ2-4; 7 nucleotides match TRBD1. There are 15 residues in the CDR3. The V gene's germline CDR1 is LGHDT and CDR2 YNNKEL (reference sequence).